This TCR beta chain appears in the sequencing data of a study of cytomegalovirus exposure and HLA in healthy donors (dated 2017 in TCRdb). Describing the broader study: According to an earlier analysis of several hundred of the donors, about 179 million T cells yielded over 100 million unique TCR beta sequences and approximately 300 Gb of sequence data. HLA typing included class I and class II loci at four-digit resolution. The study profiled the T cell repertoires of about 640 subjects by immunosequencing and related them to cytomegalovirus serostatus. The number of donors typed differed by locus, with 629-630 for A, B, C, DRB1 and DQB1, around 500 for DQA1, 600 to 610 for DPA1, and about 450 for DPB1. Donor age, sex, ethnicity and CMV serostatus were collected together with the repertoire data. High-throughput TCR immunosequencing, statistical association of individual TCRs with disease status, and machine learning were combined to predict cytomegalovirus infection status. A later genetic analysis used genome-wide SNP genotypes for about 65% of the roughly 670 donors, treating that subset as a discovery cohort. Besides the first cohort of hundreds of subjects, a separate validation cohort made up of roughly 120 different subjects was used. Because of strong linkage in the cohort, 4 to 6 DR-DQ haplotypes were treated as single units for association and clustering. On average, around 230,000 unique TCR beta nucleotide sequences were sequenced per donor among 300 to 500 genotyped donors of the cohort, with roughly a sixth of those sequences being non-productive. All discovery cohort repertoires had been generated on a single sequencing platform. An earlier analysis of 587 of the donors applied high-throughput TCR beta sequencing to assess whether each TCR beta V gene segment acted as functional or pseudogenic. In the later analysis, no new phenotypic data were used to find candidate immune exposures; instead, reliance was placed on TCR beta sequences and their occurrence across donors. A later analysis re-analyzed previously published TCR beta repertoires from roughly 690 donors and added high-resolution HLA genotyping to study TCR occurrence patterns. The study aimed to test whether cataloging public T cell receptors could reveal signatures of past pathogen exposure. An early release that covered some 640 HLA-typed donors contained around 300 gigabases of sequencing data and some 87 million unique TCR sequences. Of the roughly 400 genotyped donors, less than 90% were placed in the genetic ancestry cluster associated with self-reported Caucasian donors. What the work shows at the level of the full study, not this receptor alone: In a later analysis, about 16,000 TCR beta sequences were associated with specific HLA alleles at a false discovery rate of 0.05. Some IMGT-functional V segments, including TRBV6-2 and TRBV6-3, could not be told apart with the 87-base-pair reads, so those segments were excluded. The classifier was reported to diagnose cytomegalovirus status with high specificity and sensitivity in both the original and validation cohorts. CMV serostatus was the only immune exposure information available for the cohort. The cohort was sequenced for TCR beta chains only, and without alpha or paired-chain data the features that could be detected were limited. A further reported finding was that TCR beta sequences accurately predicted the HLA-A and HLA-B alleles for most subjects in the first cohort. In vitro tests confirmed that a few of the cytomegalovirus-associated TCR beta chains recognize cytomegalovirus antigens. According to a later analysis, most CMV-associated TCR beta chains appeared to be HLA-restricted, and the HLA associations seemed to be driven largely by CMV exposure. In a later genetic analysis, fewer N-insertions in productive TCRs were reported among donors in an Asian-associated ancestry cluster than the approximately 710-donor mean. Several of the top co-occurrence clusters appeared to be linked to parvovirus B19, influenza, CMV and Epstein-Barr virus, according to a later analysis. Most TCR sequences were seen in very few donors, while some public TCRs were found in many individuals. A cluster of highly shared sequence variants was judged likely to be a technical artifact of the sequencing pipeline. Strong co-occurrence of HLA alleles, especially DR and DQ, made assigning TCR associations to individual alleles difficult. The earlier analysis of around 600 of the donors excluded roughly 16 rarely observed V segments, including chromosome 9 orphons, because counts were too low. Correlated functional status among segregating V segments might be attributable to linkage disequilibrium, but an unknown experimental factor could not be ruled out. According to a later analysis, TCR association rates differed among HLA loci, with DRB1 alleles showing the most associated TCRs and HLA-C alleles showing the fewest. V-gene and J-gene trimming of TCR beta chains was associated with a missense DCLRE1C variant in a later genetic analysis, and the association was replicated in an independent cohort. The authors suggested that the approach could potentially be extended to other disease states and immunological phenotypes. In an earlier analysis of over 550 of the donors, most TCR beta V segments were observed in productive rearrangements about 90% or about 30% of the time, broadly matching IMGT annotations. Because HLA typing was missing for some donors at each locus, association tests included only the typed subset. Compared with equally common non-associated chains, HLA-associated TCR beta chains in a later analysis were more clonally expanded and had lower generation probabilities. The presence/absence analyses assumed that sequencing depth was roughly uniform across donors, and that assumption may not be true. The study gave a list of about 160 TCR beta chains associated with cytomegalovirus.

From the cysteine through the phenylalanine, the CDR3 covers 15 amino acids. Of the read, only the CDR3 DNA is kept; its 45 bases are in frame from base 1. V is pruned by 0 bases and J by 2 bases, leaving 1 base of the junction without a gene match. From a lookup of the germline V gene (reference sequence), CDR1 and CDR2 are SEHNR and FQNEAQ. Libraries were built with the immunoSEQ multiplex PCR assay. For the multiplex PCR, a mixture combining 60 forward primers for TCR Vbeta segments and 13 reverse primers for TCR Jbeta segments was used. A multiplex PCR assay on genomic DNA amplified the CDR3 region of rearranged TCR beta genes. The Illumina HiSeq System was used to sequence the amplified TCR beta libraries as 87-base-pair reads. As for how the authors treated the data: Across the 666 repertoires, a later analysis counted approximately 75 million unique TCR beta chains, approximately 10 million of which were shared by at least two donors. Raw reads were error-corrected and collapsed into unique sequences by a nearest-neighbor algorithm in which closely related sequences were merged to remove PCR and sequencing errors. To assign V, D and J gene segments, CDR3 sequences were aligned to IMGT reference sequences. For a sequence to be retained, at least a six-nucleotide match to both a V gene segment and a J gene segment was required. A rearrangement was called productive if the CDR3 had no stop codons and remained in frame with V and J, and every other rearrangement was called non-productive. CDR3 was defined by IMGT convention, running from the second conserved V-encoded cysteine to the conserved J-encoded phenylalanine. The earlier analysis of about 590 of the donors excluded sequences that lacked an unambiguous match to a single V gene segment. In an earlier analysis of some 590 of the donors, V segments were called functional above 56.7% productive rearrangements and were called segregating when the between-donor standard deviation exceeded 5%. To diagnose cytomegalovirus status from the catalog of TCR beta chain sequences, a statistical classification framework was built. V and J gene assignment, in a later analysis, came from comparing TCR nucleotide sequences with IMGT/GENE-DB human TR gene sequences. Using the TCRdist pipeline, a later analysis assigned CDR3 sequences along with most-parsimonious VDJ recombination scenarios. A later analysis defined each TCR beta chain by its CDR3 amino acid sequence plus V-gene family, and excluded reads lacking a unique V-gene family. A later analysis removed 500 to 650 highly shared, low-generation-probability nucleotide sequences to deal with suspected cross-contamination and a sequencing artifact. In a later analysis, a clonal expansion index for each public chain was calculated from normalized within-repertoire ranks of inferred template counts. A later analysis computed generation probabilities with a VDJ recombination model fitted to out-of-frame rearrangements, and checked the results against IGoR. Hypergeometric tests were used in a later analysis to score TCR-TCR, TCR-HLA and TCR-CMV co-occurrence, with a repertoire-size bias correction applied to the TCR pairs. To estimate false discovery rates, a later analysis permuted the HLA or CMV assignments 20 times. In a later analysis, co-occurring TCRs were grouped with DBSCAN, and TCRdist sequence similarity was added when clustering was performed within HLA-allele-positive subsets. For co-occurrence clustering, repertoires with fewer than 30,000 or more than 120,000 public chains were excluded, along with five or six repertoires with anomalous nucleotide sharing. TCRdb's version of the immuneACCESS table is confined to in-frame rearrangements and falls short of the full clone set. An unresolved V gene accounts for under half of the shortfall where checked; the remainder is of unknown origin. Clone size and the V and J calls come from that table; the DNA yielded D and trimming. For this sample there are tens of thousands of clones; roughly 72% appear just once. 0.5% to 0.65% of the sample is in the top ten clones.

Regarding this clone: What this receptor recognizes is not known. The sample holds no much larger clone one base away, and base qualities are not on file.

The cohort was made up of 500 to 800 healthy bone marrow donors. All cohort members were sampled while nominally healthy, although unrecorded immune exposures were likely present. The donor was CMV seronegative and belonged to the group of 320 or so seronegative cohort members. Every donor gave a peripheral blood sample, and the peripheral blood mononuclear cells from that sample were used for TCR beta sequencing. Genomic DNA was extracted from the blood cell samples with the Qiagen DNeasy Blood Extraction Kit. The sample was PBMCs. This receptor was identified in a man aged 25-40 years in good health and CMV-seronegative. The chain links TRBV7-9 with TRBJ2-1, with 7 central nucleotides matching TRBD2. The CDR3 reads CASSLALAAYNEQFF. The DNA sequence is given as TGTGCCAGCAGCTTAGCCCTAGCGGCCTACAATGAGCAGTTCTTC.